The 26 T cell receptor beta chains in this list originate from one sample, sequenced in a study of blood T cell repertoires in COVID-19 (dated by TCRdb to the early 2020s). Preparation of the library involved the immunoSEQ multiplex PCR assay. In its TCRdb copy, this immuneACCESS table keeps in-frame sequences only and misses some clones. Where compared with another copy, unresolved V genes explain less than half of these, and the others have no known cause. Across this sample there are more than 100,000 clones, with 70% to 90% seen only once. The top ten clonotypes cover approximately 2% of the sample. Material: peripheral blood. These receptors originate from a man between 65 and 80 years old with active COVID-19.

The chain is built from TRBV27 and TRBJ2-7, with TRBD1 as a possible D gene (8 bases). The CDR3 loop spans 14 amino acids. Trimming took off 6 bases at V and 3 bases at J, with 15 bases between the two ends. Germline CDR1 and CDR2: MNHEY and SMNVEV (reference sequence). CDR3 DNA: TGTGCCAGCAGCGAACAGGGGGAGGGCTACGAGCAGTACTTC. Translated, it gives CASSEQGEGYEQYF.

DNA for the CDR3: TGTGCCAGCAGCCTAACGGAAGAGACCCAGTACTTC. It translates to CASSLTEETQYF. The genes are TRBV7-9 and TRBJ2-5; no reliable D call. The CDR3 contains 12 residues. The germline V and J ends were trimmed by 5 bases and 3 bases, with 7 bases remaining between them. Germline loops: CDR1 SEHNR, CDR2 FQNEAQ (reference sequence). The full variable domain, its missing parts supplied by reference TRBV7-9 and TRBJ2-5, is DTGVSQNPRHKITKRGQNVTFRCDPISEHNRLYWYRQTLGQGPEFLTYFQNEAQLEKSRLLSDRFSAERPKGSFSTLEIQRTEQGDSAMYLCASSLTEETQYFGPGTRLLVL.

The V gene is TRBV28, the J gene TRBJ2-2; 7 bases are a match to TRBD1. J gave up 7 bases and V 5 bases, and 7 bases lay outside the gene matches. CDR3 length: 14 residues. Per germline, CDR1 MDHEN and CDR2 SYDVKM. The CDR3 coding sequence is TGTGCCAGCAGTCCCAAGGGGGCGCTCGGGGAGCTGTTTTTT. This gives the protein CASSPKGALGELFF. Filled out from reference TRBV28 and TRBJ2-2, the complete variable domain reads DVKVTQSSRYLVKRTGEKVFLECVQDMDHENMFWYRQDPGLGLRLIYFSYDVKMKEKGDIPEGYSVSREKKERFSLILESASTNQTSMYLCASSPKGALGELFFGEGSRLTVL.

This clone was counted between two and nine times. The chain is built from TRBV24-1 and TRBJ2-7, with unresolved D. In germline, CDR1 is KGHDR, CDR2 SFDVKD. The CDR3 runs 12 residues. Trimming took off 4 bases at V and 3 bases at J, with 6 bases between the two ends. CDR3 region: CATSDSSYEQYF. Written as DNA, the CDR3 is TGTGCCACCAGTGACTCCAGCTACGAGCAGTACTTC.

The rearrangement joins TRBV18 to TRBJ2-7; D possibly corresponds to TRBD2 (5 bases). V lost 1 base to trimming and J lost 6 bases, with 13 bases between them. CDR1 and CDR2 (germline): KGHSH, LQKENI. The CDR3 is 14 residues long. The CDR3 region is CASSPRNKGSEQYF. The CDR3, as DNA: TGTGCCAGCTCACCACGGAATAAAGGGAGCGAGCAGTACTTC.

The chain recombines TRBV5-4 with TRBJ2-3; 11 nucleotides line up with TRBD1. The CDR3 is 18 residues long. Losses at the gene ends were 0 bases for V and 0 bases for J; bases not matched to a gene: 6. The germline CDR1 and CDR2 sequences are SGHNT and YYREEE (reference sequence). The CDR3 loop is CASSLGDRGGISTDTQYF. As DNA, the CDR3 is TGTGCCAGCAGCTTGGGGGACAGGGGGGGAATTAGCACAGATACGCAGTATTTT.

The chain uses TRBV15 and TRBJ2-2; tentatively, D is TRBD1 (6 bases). V was cut by 2 bases and J by 1 base, with 11 bases left in between. Germline V lookup: CDR1 LNHNV, CDR2 YYDKDF (reference sequence). This CDR3 contains 16 residues. The CDR3 protein is CATSRKQGKNTGELFF. In DNA, the CDR3 is TGTGCCACCAGCAGAAAACAGGGAAAGAACACCGGGGAGCTGTTTTTT.

The chain uses TRBV19 and TRBJ1-1, with D unclear. Trimming removed 1 base at V and 0 bases at J, with 6 bases between. Germline V lookup: CDR1 LNHDA, CDR2 SQIVND (reference sequence). This CDR3 contains 14 residues. In DNA, the CDR3 is TGTGCCAGTAGTATAGGTTCTTTGAACACTGAAGCTTTCTTT. Translated: CASSIGSLNTEAFF.

The chain joins TRBV7-2 to TRBJ1-1; 7 bases line up with TRBD1. This CDR3 is 14 amino acids long. Germline assignment: CDR1 SGHTA and CDR2 FQGNSA. V trimming: 4 bases; J trimming: 5 bases; junction bases outside the gene matches: 7. CDR3 nucleotide sequence: TGTGCCAGCAGCTCCAGACAGGGTGGGACTGAAGCTTTCTTT. Protein sequence: CASSSRQGGTEAFF.

This chain connects TRBV7-2 to TRBJ1-5; tentative D call: TRBD1 (5 bases). The CDR3 totals 13 residues. The germline V and J ends were trimmed by 5 bases and 3 bases, with 8 bases remaining between them. Looked up from germline, CDR1 is SGHTA and CDR2 is FQGNSA. CDR3 residues: CASSRQYNQPQHF. The CDR3 region has the DNA TGTGCCAGCAGCCGACAGTACAATCAGCCCCAGCATTTT.

This clone was seen just once. The genes are TRBV28 and TRBJ2-7; tentative D call: TRBD2 (6 bases). Trimming cost V 6 bases and J 0 bases, with 9 bases left between them. The germline gives CDR1 MDHEN, CDR2 SYDVKM. The CDR3 consists of 13 residues. The CDR3: CASSGGGSYEQYF. DNA of the CDR3: TGTGCCAGCAGCGGGGGAGGCTCCTACGAGCAGTACTTC.

The chain recombines TRBV6-5 with TRBJ1-2; unclear D gene. The CDR3 has 14 residues. Trimming removed 7 bases at V and 7 bases at J, with 19 bases between. The germline V gene encodes CDR1 MNHEY and CDR2 SVGAGI. For the CDR3, the DNA is TGTGCCAGCACCCGGGTCGGAGGTCCGGGTGGCTACACCTTC. Translated, it gives CASTRVGGPGGYTF.

For the CDR3, the DNA is TGTGCCAGCAGTTCCTACAGGGGGCGCACAACAGATACGCAGTATTTT. It codes for CASSSYRGRTTDTQYF. The chain links TRBV6-5 to TRBJ2-3; 9 nucleotides align to TRBD1. The CDR3 has 16 residues. V shed 4 bases, J shed 3 bases, and the junction held 8 bases outside the gene matches. CDR1 and CDR2 (germline): MNHEY, SVGAGI.

The CDR3 region is CASSEDSALTYNEQFF. The CDR3 DNA follows: TGTGCCAGCAGCGAAGACAGTGCCCTCACCTACAATGAGCAGTTCTTC. The chain links TRBV5-6 to TRBJ2-1, with D possibly TRBD1 on 5 matching bases. The CDR3 extends over 16 amino acids. Looked up from germline, CDR1 is SGHDT and CDR2 is YYEEEE. Trimming took off 4 bases at V and 2 bases at J, with 16 bases between the two ends.

This chain connects TRBV19 to TRBJ2-5; D gene ambiguous. The CDR3 sequence is 13 residues long. V lost 3 bases to trimming and J lost 3 bases, with 8 bases between them. Germline CDR1 LNHDA, CDR2 SQIVND (reference sequence). The CDR3 region is CASSMGQEETQYF. CDR3 sequence (DNA): TGTGCCAGTAGTATGGGTCAGGAAGAGACCCAGTACTTC.

CDR3 sequence reads: CASSERSGGRDYGYTF. CDR3 sequence (DNA): TGTGCCAGCAGTGAACGGTCGGGGGGAAGAGACTATGGCTACACCTTC. This chain connects TRBV6-1 to TRBJ1-2, with D maybe TRBD1 (5 bases). The V end lost 2 bases, the J end lost 3 bases, and 16 bases lay between the germline ends. The CDR3 consists of 16 residues. Germline V gene lookup returns CDR1 MNHNS and CDR2 SASEGT.

The J gene is TRBJ2-4, the V gene TRBV6-1; D may be TRBD2 (5 bases). The CDR3 length is 20 residues. Germline values: CDR1 MNHNS, CDR2 SASEGT. V shed 2 bases and J shed 1 base, with 24 bases lying between them. CDR3 in DNA: TGTGCCAGCAGTGAAATCCCCGGCGCTCTCAGCGGTGGCGCCAAAAACATTCAGTACTTC. Translating it yields CASSEIPGALSGGAKNIQYF.

J is TRBJ1-1 and V is TRBV12-3 or TRBV12-4; TRBD1 agrees at 9 bases. The CDR3 length is 13 residues. The trim removed 7 bases at V and 11 bases at J, leaving 11 bases unmatched. This chain's CDR3 is CASTFKQGAGAFF. In DNA, the CDR3 is TGTGCCAGCACCTTTAAACAGGGGGCGGGCGCTTTCTTT.

This clone was seen more than once but under ten times. The rearrangement joins TRBV24-1 to TRBJ1-2; a possible D gene is TRBD1 (6 bases). Per the germline V gene, CDR1 is KGHDR and CDR2 is SFDVKD. The CDR3 runs 14 residues. Trimming shortened V by 4 bases and J by 4 bases, and 12 bases separated the two germline ends. The CDR3 bases are TGTGCCACCAGTGAGCCGGACAGATCCTATGGCTACACCTTC. This gives the protein CATSEPDRSYGYTF.

The chain recombines TRBV7-9 with TRBJ2-6; TRBD1 matches 7 bases. This CDR3 region has 17 residues. CDR1 is SEHNR and CDR2 is FQNEAQ in the germline V gene (reference sequence). J gave up 0 bases and V 4 bases, and 6 bases lay outside the gene matches. DNA for the CDR3: TGTGCCAGCAGCTCCGGGACAGTGGCCTCTGGGGCCAACGTCCTGACTTTC. This translates into CASSSGTVASGANVLTF.

The J gene is TRBJ1-3, the V gene TRBV18, with 10 bases that match TRBD1. CDR3 length: 16 residues. Germline values: CDR1 KGHSH, CDR2 LQKENI. J gave up 4 bases and V 5 bases, and 8 bases lay outside the gene matches. In DNA form, the CDR3 reads TGTGCCAGCTCATCGTTGGGACAGGGGACAGGAAACACCATATATTTT. Protein: CASSSLGQGTGNTIYF. The full variable domain, in which reference TRBV18 and TRBJ1-3 provide the parts outside the CDR3, is NAGVMQNPRHLVRRRGQEARLRCSPMKGHSHVYWYRQLPEEGLKFMVYLQKENIIDESGMPKERFSAEFPKEGPSILRIQQVVRGDSAAYFCASSSLGQGTGNTIYFGEGSWLTVV.

The chain recombines TRBV7-2 with TRBJ2-3; D is possibly TRBD2 (5 bases). The V and J ends lost 1 base and 7 bases respectively, with 15 bases between them. This CDR3 comprises 15 residues. CDR1 and CDR2 from the germline V gene are SGHTA and FQGNSA. The CDR3: CASSLGQLAGNTQYF. CDR3 nucleotides: TGTGCCAGCAGCTTAGGTCAGCTAGCCGGGAATACGCAGTATTTT.

The gene calls are TRBV30 and TRBJ1-1, with D uncertain. The CDR3 totals 13 residues. Trimming shortened V by 8 bases and J by 3 bases, and 16 bases separated the two germline ends. The germline gives CDR1 GTSNPN, CDR2 SVGIG (reference sequence). In nucleotides, the CDR3 is TGTGCCGGCTACATAGAGCGGGACACTGAAGCTTTCTTT. Encoded protein: CAGYIERDTEAFF.

The chain employs TRBV5-4 and TRBJ2-7, with a possible D match to TRBD2 (6 bases). Germline loops: CDR1 SGHNT, CDR2 YYREEE (reference sequence). Deletions cut 5 bases from V and 5 bases from J, with 17 bases between. The CDR3 totals 14 residues. CDR3 sequence (DNA): TGTGCCAGCAGTCAGGAAGGGACTGTTAACGAGCAGTACTTC. This sequence encodes CASSQEGTVNEQYF.

V usage is TRBV6-2 or TRBV6-3 and J usage is TRBJ2-3, with 16 nucleotides matching TRBD2. CDR1 is MNHEY, CDR2 SVGEGT, per germline. V lost 6 bases, J lost 8 bases, and 8 bases stayed unmatched. The CDR3 loop spans 16 amino acids. The CDR3 spells CASSPGLAGGQRTQYF. CDR3 nucleotides: TGTGCCAGCAGCCCGGGACTAGCGGGAGGGCAGCGTACGCAGTATTTT.

The chain couples TRBV27 to TRBJ1-4; TRBD1 matches 9 bases. This CDR3 contains 15 residues. Germline V gives CDR1 MNHEY, CDR2 SMNVEV (reference sequence). Trimming removed 5 bases from V and 8 bases from J; junction bases left unmatched: 9. The DNA of the CDR3 is TGTGCCAGCAGTAAACGGACAGGGGTGGAGGAAAAACTGTTTTTT. Its protein product is CASSKRTGVEEKLFF.